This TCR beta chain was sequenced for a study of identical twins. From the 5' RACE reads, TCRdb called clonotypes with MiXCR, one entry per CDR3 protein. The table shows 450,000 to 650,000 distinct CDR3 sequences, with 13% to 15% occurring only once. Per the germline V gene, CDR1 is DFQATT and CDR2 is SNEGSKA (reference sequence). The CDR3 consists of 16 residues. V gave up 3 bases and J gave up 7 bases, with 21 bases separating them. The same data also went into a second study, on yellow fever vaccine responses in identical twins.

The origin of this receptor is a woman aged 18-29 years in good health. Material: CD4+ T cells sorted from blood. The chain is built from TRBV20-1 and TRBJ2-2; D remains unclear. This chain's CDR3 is CSARQQGPRTGGELFF. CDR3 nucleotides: TGCAGTGCTAGGCAACAAGGCCCGCGAACGGGCGGGGAGCTGTTTTTT.